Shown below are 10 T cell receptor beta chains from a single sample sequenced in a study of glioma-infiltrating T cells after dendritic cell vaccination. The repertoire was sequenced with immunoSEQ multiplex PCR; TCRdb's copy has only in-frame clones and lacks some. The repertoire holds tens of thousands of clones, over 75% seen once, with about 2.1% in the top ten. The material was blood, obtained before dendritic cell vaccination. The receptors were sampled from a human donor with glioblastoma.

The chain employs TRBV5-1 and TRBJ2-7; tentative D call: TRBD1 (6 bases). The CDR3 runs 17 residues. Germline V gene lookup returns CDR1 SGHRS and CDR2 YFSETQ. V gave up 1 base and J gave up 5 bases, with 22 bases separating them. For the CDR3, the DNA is TGCGCCAGCAGCTTGCAGGGGAGTGGGACCAAGGCCCACGAGCAGTACTTC. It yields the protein CASSLQGSGTKAHEQYF. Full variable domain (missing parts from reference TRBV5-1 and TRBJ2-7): KAGVTQTPRYLIKTRGQQVTLSCSPISGHRSVSWYQQTPGQGLQFLFEYFSETQRNKGNFPGRFSGRQFSNSRSEMNVSTLELGDSALYLCASSLQGSGTKAHEQYFGPGTRLTVT.

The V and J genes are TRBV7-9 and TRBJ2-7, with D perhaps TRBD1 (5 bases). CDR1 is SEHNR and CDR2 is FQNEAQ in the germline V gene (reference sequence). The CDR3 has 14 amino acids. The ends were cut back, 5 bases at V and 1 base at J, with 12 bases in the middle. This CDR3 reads CASSPNTGSYEQYF. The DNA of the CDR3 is TGTGCCAGCAGCCCAAATACAGGATCCTACGAGCAGTACTTC.

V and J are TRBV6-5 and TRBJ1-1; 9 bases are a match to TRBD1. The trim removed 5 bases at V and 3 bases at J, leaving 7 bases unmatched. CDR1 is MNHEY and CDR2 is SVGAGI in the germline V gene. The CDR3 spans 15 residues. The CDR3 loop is CASSGWTGADTEAFF. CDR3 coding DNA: TGTGCCAGCAGTGGATGGACAGGGGCGGACACTGAAGCTTTCTTT.

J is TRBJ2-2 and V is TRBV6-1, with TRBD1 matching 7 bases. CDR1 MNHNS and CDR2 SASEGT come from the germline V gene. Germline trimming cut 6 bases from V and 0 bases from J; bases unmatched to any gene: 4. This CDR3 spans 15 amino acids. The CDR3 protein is CASSNDRANTGELFF. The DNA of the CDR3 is TGTGCCAGCAGCAATGACAGGGCGAACACCGGGGAGCTGTTTTTT.

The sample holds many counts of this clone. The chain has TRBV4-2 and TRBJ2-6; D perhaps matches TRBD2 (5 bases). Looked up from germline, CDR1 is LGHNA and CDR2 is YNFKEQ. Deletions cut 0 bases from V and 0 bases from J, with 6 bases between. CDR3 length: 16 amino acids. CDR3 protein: CASSQEGDSGANVLTF. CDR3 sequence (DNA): TGTGCCAGCAGCCAAGAGGGAGACTCTGGGGCCAACGTCCTGACTTTC.

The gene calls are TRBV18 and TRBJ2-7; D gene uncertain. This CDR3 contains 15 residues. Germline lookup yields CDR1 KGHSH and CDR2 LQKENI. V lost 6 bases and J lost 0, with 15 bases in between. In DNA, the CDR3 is TGTGCCAGCTCCACAAGTCCGCGGTCCTCCTACGAGCAGTACGTC. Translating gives CASSTSPRSSYEQYV.

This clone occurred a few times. CDR3 region: CASSLWDAGARNTIYF. CDR3 nucleotide sequence: TGTGCCAGCAGCTTGTGGGACGCAGGGGCCCGAAACACCATATATTTT. The chain employs TRBV7-9 and TRBJ1-3; D possibly corresponds to TRBD1 (6 bases). Trimming took off 3 bases at V and 5 bases at J, with 17 bases between the two ends. Germline loops: CDR1 SEHNR, CDR2 FQNEAQ (reference sequence). This CDR3 spans 16 amino acids.

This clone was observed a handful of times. CDR3 sequence (DNA): TGTGCCAGCAGAAACAGAAGAACCCAAGAGACCCAGTACTTC. This translates into CASRNRRTQETQYF. The V and J genes are TRBV11-2 and TRBJ2-5; D uncertain. The CDR3 runs to 14 residues. Germline CDR1 SGHAT, CDR2 FQNNGV. The V end lost 6 bases, the J end lost 1 base, and 12 bases lay between the germline ends.

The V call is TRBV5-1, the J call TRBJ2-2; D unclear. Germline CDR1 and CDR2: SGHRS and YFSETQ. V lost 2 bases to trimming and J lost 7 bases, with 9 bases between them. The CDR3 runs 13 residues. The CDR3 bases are TGCGCCAGCAGCTTACAGTTTGGCGGGGAGCTGTTTTTT. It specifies CASSLQFGGELFF. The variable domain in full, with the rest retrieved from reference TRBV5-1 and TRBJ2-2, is KAGVTQTPRYLIKTRGQQVTLSCSPISGHRSVSWYQQTPGQGLQFLFEYFSETQRNKGNFPGRFSGRQFSNSRSEMNVSTLELGDSALYLCASSLQFGGELFFGEGSRLTVL.

For the CDR3, the DNA is TGCGCCAGCAGCTGGGGACAGGGTATTAAGTATGAGCAGTTCTTC. It yields the protein CASSWGQGIKYEQFF. The genes are TRBV5-1 and TRBJ2-1, with 9 bases lining up with TRBD1. Germline assignment: CDR1 SGHRS and CDR2 YFSETQ. Trimming at V came to 3 bases and at J to 8 bases, leaving 9 bases not matched to a gene. The CDR3 consists of 15 residues.